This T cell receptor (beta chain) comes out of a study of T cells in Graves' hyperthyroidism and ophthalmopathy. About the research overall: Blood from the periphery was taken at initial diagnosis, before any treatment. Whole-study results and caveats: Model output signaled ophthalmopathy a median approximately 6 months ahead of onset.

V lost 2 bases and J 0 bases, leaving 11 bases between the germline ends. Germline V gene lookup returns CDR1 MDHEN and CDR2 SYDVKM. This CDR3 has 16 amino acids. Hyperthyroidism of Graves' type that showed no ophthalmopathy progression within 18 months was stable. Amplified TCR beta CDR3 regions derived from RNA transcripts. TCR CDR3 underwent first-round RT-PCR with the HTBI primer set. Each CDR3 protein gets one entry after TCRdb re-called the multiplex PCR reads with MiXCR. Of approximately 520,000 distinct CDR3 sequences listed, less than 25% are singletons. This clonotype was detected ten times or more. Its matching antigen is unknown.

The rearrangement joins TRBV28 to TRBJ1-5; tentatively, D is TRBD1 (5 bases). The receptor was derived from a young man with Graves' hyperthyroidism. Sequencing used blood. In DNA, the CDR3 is TGTGCCAGCAGTTTAGGGGGGTGGTATAGCAATCAGCCCCAGCATTTT. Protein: CASSLGGWYSNQPQHF. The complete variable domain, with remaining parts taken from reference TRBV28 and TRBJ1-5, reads DVKVTQSSRYLVKRTGEKVFLECVQDMDHENMFWYRQDPGLGLRLIYFSYDVKMKEKGDIPEGYSVSREKKERFSLILESASTNQTSMYLCASSLGGWYSNQPQHFGDGTRLSIL.